This entry lists 26 T cell receptor beta chains sequenced from one sample in a study of cytomegalovirus exposure and HLA in healthy donors. The data were produced by immunoSEQ multiplex PCR, yet TCRdb's version contains in-frame clones alone and is incomplete. The sample lists around 240,000 clones, about 90% seen once, with roughly 0.38% in the top ten. The sample comprised PBMCs. All receptors derive from a woman aged 18-29 years in good health and CMV-seronegative.

The rearrangement uses TRBV7-9 and TRBJ1-1; D unclear. The V and J ends lost 5 bases and 9 bases respectively, with 4 bases between them. The CDR3 runs 9 residues. CDR1 and CDR2 from the germline V gene are SEHNR and FQNEAQ (reference sequence). CDR3 in DNA: TGTGCCAGCAGCCTTCAAGCTTTCTTT. This codes for CASSLQAFF.

The chain employs TRBV5-5 and TRBJ1-1; 8 bases map to TRBD1. The CDR3 is 12 amino acids. Germline-derived CDR1 and CDR2 are SGHKS and YYEKEE (reference sequence). Trimming took 5 bases from V and 6 from J; bases not matched to a gene: 3. This CDR3 reads CASRVGQAEAFF. DNA for the CDR3: TGTGCCAGCAGAGTGGGACAGGCTGAAGCTTTCTTT.

This clone was seen only a few times. The chain is built from TRBV10-2 and TRBJ2-7, with D maybe TRBD2 (5 bases). Per germline, CDR1 WSHSY and CDR2 SAAADI. The CDR3 spans 14 residues. With 4 bases removed from V and 3 bases from J, the gap between germline ends came to 13 bases. The CDR3 sequence: CASSVGLTNYEQYV. The DNA for the CDR3 is TGCGCCAGCAGTGTTGGACTGACGAACTACGAGCAGTACGTC.

A word on this clone: The junction shows a germline mismatch at one end, possibly a read error. This chain connects TRBV5-8 to TRBJ1-4; D not certain. Per germline, CDR1 SGHTS and CDR2 YDEGEE. CDR3 length: 12 amino acids. CDR3 region: CASSFPKEKLFF. Written as DNA, the CDR3 is TGTGCCAGCAGCTTCCCTAAGGAAAAACTGTTTTTT.

This sequence joins TRBV11-2 and TRBJ1-4; 9 nucleotides agree with TRBD1. This CDR3 contains 17 residues. Germline CDR1 SGHAT, CDR2 FQNNGV. Trimming at V came to 1 base and at J to 4 bases, leaving 7 bases not matched to a gene. As DNA, the CDR3 is TGTGCCAGCAGCTTAGTAAGGGACAGGGCAATTAATGAAAAACTGTTTTTT. Protein product: CASSLVRDRAINEKLFF.

In this sample, this clone turned up once. V gene TRBV5-1 combines with J gene TRBJ2-5, with D tentatively TRBD1 (5 bases). The CDR3 contains 12 residues. Trimming cost V 4 bases and J 2 bases, with 6 bases left between them. Germline V gene data show CDR1 as SGHRS and CDR2 as YFSETQ. CDR3 in amino acids: CASSTGQETQYF. The CDR3 nucleotides read TGCGCCAGCAGCACAGGTCAAGAGACCCAGTACTTC.

The chain joins TRBV30 to TRBJ1-4, with 8 bases that match TRBD1. Trimming removed 5 bases from V and 6 bases from J; junction bases left unmatched: 11. Germline V gives CDR1 GTSNPN, CDR2 SVGIG (reference sequence). This CDR3 has 15 amino acids. The CDR3 DNA reads as TGTGCCTGGTCCAGCCCAGGGGGCGGCTATGAAAAACTGTTTTTT. Protein: CAWSSPGGGYEKLFF. Combining the CDR3 with reference TRBV30 and TRBJ1-4 gives the whole variable domain SQTIHQWPATLVQPVGSPLSLECTVEGTSNPNLYWYRQAAGRGLQLLFYSVGIGQISSEVPQNLSASRPQDRQFILSSKKLLLSDSGFYLCAWSSPGGGYEKLFFGSGTQLSVL.

The chain has TRBV29-1 and TRBJ2-7; TRBD1 aligns across 10 bases. The germline V gene has CDR1 SQVTM and CDR2 ANQGSEA. The CDR3 sequence is 12 residues long. The V segment lost 6 bases and the J segment 6 bases; nucleotides outside the gene matches: 5. The CDR3 loop is CSVMDRGGEQYV. CDR3 coding DNA: TGCAGCGTCATGGACAGGGGGGGCGAGCAGTACGTC.

CDR3 coding DNA: TGTGCCAGCAGTGAAGAAAGCGGCTCCTACAATGAGCAGTTCTTC. Translating it yields CASSEESGSYNEQFF. V is TRBV6-4 and J is TRBJ2-1; perhaps TRBD2 as D (5 bases). This CDR3 is 15 amino acids long. Germline V CDR1 and CDR2: MRHNA, SNTAGT. The germline V and J ends were trimmed by 3 bases and 0 bases, with 9 bases remaining between them.

The chain is built from TRBV6-1 and TRBJ2-7; D might be TRBD2 (6 bases). The germline V gene encodes CDR1 MNHNS and CDR2 SASEGT. The ends were cut back, 6 bases at V and 1 base at J, with 10 bases in the middle. The CDR3 is 13 residues long. This CDR3 reads CASSPSVSYEQYF. The DNA of the CDR3 is TGTGCCAGCAGCCCTAGCGTATCCTACGAGCAGTACTTC.

This chain uses TRBV15 with TRBJ1-2; D may be TRBD1 (6 bases). Trimming stripped 3 bases from V and 2 bases from J, with 10 bases between. The CDR3 is 14 amino acids. Germline V CDR1 and CDR2: LNHNV, YYDKDF (reference sequence). For the CDR3, the DNA is TGTGCCACCAGCAGCCAACAGGGAAACTATGGCTACACCTTC. Translating it yields CATSSQQGNYGYTF.

The J gene is TRBJ2-1, the V gene TRBV2; D is possibly TRBD1 (6 bases). CDR3 length: 16 amino acids. Germline loops: CDR1 SNHLY, CDR2 FYNNEI. The V end lost 4 bases, the J end lost 4 bases, and 17 bases lay between the germline ends. For the CDR3, the DNA is TGTGCCAGCAGTGTTGCGCAGGGGCCGAATTACAATGAGCAGTTCTTC. It codes for CASSVAQGPNYNEQFF.

The chain carries TRBV13 and TRBJ2-1, with D perhaps TRBD2 (5 bases). CDR3 size: 18 residues. Trimming pared 3 bases from V and 1 base from J, leaving 19 bases between. Germline assignment: CDR1 PRHDT and CDR2 FYEKMQ (reference sequence). CDR3 sequence reads: CASSLLIGSGRSYNEQFF. Here the CDR3 DNA reads TGTGCCAGCAGCTTGTTGATAGGGAGCGGAAGATCCTACAATGAGCAGTTCTTC. Variable domain in full (rest from reference TRBV13 and TRBJ2-1): AAGVIQSPRHLIKEKRETATLKCYPIPRHDTVYWYQQGPGQDPQFLISFYEKMQSDKGSIPDRFSAQQFSDYHSELNMSSLELGDSALYFCASSLLIGSGRSYNEQFFGPGTRLTVL.

This chain connects TRBV9 to TRBJ1-2; D is undetermined. Germline CDR1 and CDR2: SGDLS and YYNGEE. The CDR3 spans 16 residues. V lost 0 bases, J lost 4 bases, and 16 bases lay in between. The CDR3 is CASSVGPGKEGYGYTF. In DNA, the CDR3 is TGTGCCAGCAGCGTAGGCCCCGGGAAAGAGGGCTATGGCTACACCTTC.

V is TRBV5-4 and J is TRBJ2-2; D perhaps matches TRBD1 (6 bases). The V and J ends lost 0 bases and 6 bases respectively, with 9 bases between them. CDR3 length: 14 amino acids. Germline V gives CDR1 SGHNT, CDR2 YYREEE (reference sequence). The CDR3 DNA sequence: TGTGCCAGCAGCTTGGGGACAGTCCCCGGGGAGCTGTTTTTT. Amino acid sequence: CASSLGTVPGELFF.

V usage is TRBV7-3 and J usage is TRBJ2-1; D is unclear. V lost 0 bases, J lost 4 bases, and 13 bases lay in between. CDR1 is SGHTA and CDR2 is FQGTGA in the germline V gene. The CDR3 consists of 16 residues. CDR3 nucleotides: TGTGCCAGCAGCTTAACGGGTATGGAGAATTACAATGAGCAGTTCTTC. It translates to CASSLTGMENYNEQFF.

The CDR3 reads CASSLVGDYTGELFF. CDR3 DNA: TGTGCCAGCAGCTTGGTAGGGGACTACACCGGGGAGCTGTTTTTT. The chain carries TRBV5-5 and TRBJ2-2; a possible D gene is TRBD2 (6 bases). Germline loops: CDR1 SGHKS, CDR2 YYEKEE (reference sequence). Trimming stripped 0 bases from V and 3 bases from J, with 9 bases between. This CDR3 region has 15 residues.

CDR3: CASSYGGGDNEKLFF. The CDR3 DNA sequence: TGTGCCAGCAGTTACGGTGGGGGGGATAATGAAAAACTGTTTTTT. This rearrangement joins TRBV6-5 to TRBJ1-4, with a possible D match to TRBD1 (5 bases). Germline CDR1 reads MNHEY; CDR2 reads SVGAGI. The germline V and J ends were trimmed by 2 bases and 4 bases, with 11 bases remaining between them. The CDR3 has 15 amino acids.

The genes are TRBV7-3 and TRBJ1-6; 7 nucleotides align to TRBD1. Germline-derived CDR1 and CDR2 are SGHTA and FQGTGA. The CDR3 is 15 residues long. V lost 5 bases and J lost 5; bases outside the gene matches: 6. DNA of the CDR3: TGTGCCAGCAGCCCGGGACAGCGGGATAATTCACCCCTCCACTTT. This encodes CASSPGQRDNSPLHF.

CDR3 DNA sequence: TGTGCCAGCAGCGCATCCGGACAGGGTGGTTATGGCTACACCTTC. Its translation is CASSASGQGGYGYTF. The chain uses TRBV9 and TRBJ1-2; 8 bases agree with TRBD1. The CDR3 covers 15 residues. Trimming cost V 3 bases and J 5 bases; bases outside gene matches: 9. Per germline, CDR1 SGDLS and CDR2 YYNGEE.

The V call is TRBV7-4, the J call TRBJ2-3; the match to TRBD1 covers 12 bases. This CDR3 is 21 amino acids long. The germline V gene encodes CDR1 SGHVT and CDR2 SQSDAQ. The V segment lost 7 bases and the J segment 0 bases; nucleotides outside the gene matches: 20. CDR3 sequence (DNA): TGTGCCAGCAACCACGGGCCTGGGACAGGGGGCACCCCCCACAGCACAGATACGCAGTATTTT. Its protein product is CASNHGPGTGGTPHSTDTQYF.

The J gene is TRBJ2-5, the V gene TRBV10-3; D gene unclear. This CDR3 is built from 14 residues. CDR1 ENHRY and CDR2 SYGVKD come from the germline V gene. Between the trimmed V and J ends, which lost 2 bases and 5 bases, there was a span of 12 bases. Here the CDR3 DNA reads TGTGCCATCAGTGAGGGGTATAGCCGGGAGACCCAGTACTTC. This encodes CAISEGYSRETQYF.

V gene TRBV28 combines with J gene TRBJ1-5; 7 nucleotides align to TRBD1. From germline, CDR1 is MDHEN and CDR2 SYDVKM. J gave up 6 bases and V 5 bases, and 10 bases lay outside the gene matches. The CDR3 is 15 residues long. This CDR3 is CASSLTGIGGQPQHF. The CDR3 coding sequence is TGTGCCAGCAGTCTGACAGGGATAGGAGGTCAGCCCCAGCATTTT. Combining the CDR3 with reference TRBV28 and TRBJ1-5 gives the whole variable domain DVKVTQSSRYLVKRTGEKVFLECVQDMDHENMFWYRQDPGLGLRLIYFSYDVKMKEKGDIPEGYSVSREKKERFSLILESASTNQTSMYLCASSLTGIGGQPQHFGDGTRLSIL.

The chain carries TRBV7-2 and TRBJ2-5, with 8 nucleotides matching TRBD2. There are 14 residues in the CDR3. In germline, CDR1 is SGHTA, CDR2 FQGNSA. V lost 4 bases to trimming and J lost 4 bases; unmatched junction nucleotides: 5. CDR3 sequence reads: CASSSGGAAETQYF. CDR3 nucleotide sequence: TGTGCCAGCAGCTCCGGGGGGGCAGCAGAGACCCAGTACTTC.

This chain links TRBV6-5 with TRBJ1-6; TRBD1 matches at 7 bases. This CDR3 is built from 15 residues. The germline V gene has CDR1 MNHEY and CDR2 SVGAGI. V dropped 4 bases and J dropped 10; count of bases not matched to a gene: 10. The CDR3 coding sequence is TGTGCCAGCAGTTCCTTGGACAGGATAGGCTCACCCCTCCACTTT. Translating it yields CASSSLDRIGSPLHF.

The chain uses TRBV7-9 and TRBJ2-7; 10 nucleotides align to TRBD2. Germline-derived CDR1 and CDR2 are SEHNR and FQNEAQ (reference sequence). This CDR3 has 15 residues. Germline trimming cut 5 bases from V and 3 bases from J; bases unmatched to any gene: 7. The CDR3 here is CASSPPAGGHYEQYV. In DNA form, the CDR3 reads TGTGCCAGCAGCCCCCCAGCGGGGGGGCACTACGAGCAGTACGTC.